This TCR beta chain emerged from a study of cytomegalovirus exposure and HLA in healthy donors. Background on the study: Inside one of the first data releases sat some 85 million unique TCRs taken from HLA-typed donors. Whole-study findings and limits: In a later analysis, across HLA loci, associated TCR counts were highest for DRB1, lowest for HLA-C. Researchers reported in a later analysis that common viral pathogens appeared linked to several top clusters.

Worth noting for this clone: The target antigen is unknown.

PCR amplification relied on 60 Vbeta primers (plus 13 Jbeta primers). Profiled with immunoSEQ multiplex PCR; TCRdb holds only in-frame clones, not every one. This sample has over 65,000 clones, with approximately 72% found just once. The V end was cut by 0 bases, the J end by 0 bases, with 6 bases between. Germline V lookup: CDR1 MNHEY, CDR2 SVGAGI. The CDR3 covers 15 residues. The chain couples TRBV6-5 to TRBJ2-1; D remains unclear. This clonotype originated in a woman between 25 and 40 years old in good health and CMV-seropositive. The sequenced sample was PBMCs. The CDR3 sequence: CASSYSTSSYNEQFF. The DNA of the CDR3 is TGTGCCAGCAGTTACTCTACGAGCTCCTACAATGAGCAGTTCTTC.